These 22 T cell receptor beta chains were sequenced from one sample in a study of naive and memory T cell subsets. Two oligonucleotides, mixed equimolar, formed the beta constant-region primer covering TRBC1 and TRBC2. Nested alpha and beta constant-region primers with the SP2 primer drove four PCR rounds on ligated cDNA. MiXCR, run by TCRdb on the UMI-ligation and nested PCR reads, gives a single entry per CDR3 protein. This sample carries about 160,000 distinct CDR3 sequences, roughly 22% of them seen once, and the ten largest clones take 0.1% to 0.11%. The antigens for these receptors are not known. Study findings and constraints: A few larger clonotypes appeared in naive repertoires, especially CD8, possibly memory cells re-expressing CD45RA.

The sample taken for sequencing was naive CD4+ T cells from blood. The receptors here all came from a human donor in good health.

V and J are TRBV30 and TRBJ2-1, with D possibly matching TRBD2 (5 bases). Per the germline V gene, CDR1 is GTSNPN and CDR2 is SVGIG (reference sequence). Trimming shortened V by 5 bases and J by 4 bases, and 9 bases separated the two germline ends. CDR3 length: 12 amino acids. DNA of the CDR3: TGTGCCTGGGGCGGGTCTTACAATGAGCAGTTCTTC. This gives the protein CAWGGSYNEQFF.

CDR3: CSARAQGRNTEAFF. CDR3 nucleotides: TGCAGTGCTAGGGCACAGGGAAGGAACACTGAAGCTTTCTTT. This chain connects TRBV20-1 to TRBJ1-1; TRBD1 is a possible D gene (6 bases). The CDR3 length is 14 residues. V was shortened by 3 bases and J by 1 base, with 12 bases between the two germline ends. Germline lookup yields CDR1 DFQATT and CDR2 SNEGSKA (reference sequence).

Only a few counts were recorded for this clonotype. CDR3 DNA sequence: TGCAGTGCTAGAGATTTAGCGACCAGCTACGAGCAGTACTTC. It yields the protein CSARDLATSYEQYF. The chain recombines TRBV20-1 with TRBJ2-7; D may be TRBD2 (5 bases). CDR3 length: 14 residues. With 0 bases removed from V and 3 bases from J, the gap between germline ends came to 12 bases. CDR1 and CDR2 (germline): DFQATT, SNEGSKA (reference sequence).

At least ten counts were recorded for this clonotype. The chain's CDR3 is CASSPTLAEETQYF. The DNA of the CDR3 is TGTGCCAGCTCACCAACACTAGCGGAAGAGACCCAGTACTTC. J is TRBJ2-5 and V is TRBV18; the match to TRBD2 covers 8 bases. Unmatched junction bases numbered 2, after V lost 2 bases and J lost 3 bases. The length of the CDR3 is 14 residues. Per germline, CDR1 KGHSH and CDR2 LQKENI.

This clonotype has only a few counts. The chain is built from TRBV14 and TRBJ2-7, with TRBD1 matching over 11 bases. Germline V gives CDR1 SGHDN, CDR2 FVKESK. The CDR3 extends over 15 amino acids. With V trimmed by 1 base and J by 7 bases, 6 bases remained unmatched. CDR3 protein: CASSQVRDRGSEQYF. The CDR3 DNA follows: TGTGCCAGCAGCCAAGTTCGGGACAGGGGGTCTGAGCAGTACTTC.

The chain joins TRBV28 to TRBJ2-5; 9 nucleotides match TRBD2. The CDR3 has 17 residues. Germline values: CDR1 MDHEN, CDR2 SYDVKM. The J segment lost 5 bases and the V segment lost 2 bases, leaving 12 bases of the junction unmatched. CDR3 in DNA: TGTGCCAGCAGTTTAAATCGAATTAGCGGGAGTTTGGAGACCCAGTACTTC. Translation: CASSLNRISGSLETQYF.

This clonotype was counted a few times. The chain uses TRBV5-5 and TRBJ1-6, with D maybe TRBD1 (5 bases). Germline assignment: CDR1 SGHKS and CDR2 YYEKEE (reference sequence). The CDR3 sequence is 14 residues long. Trimming shortened V by 4 bases and J by 5 bases, and 10 bases separated the two germline ends. CDR3 coding DNA: TGTGCCAGCAGCCCCGGCAGGGATAATTCACCCCTCCACTTT. This translates into CASSPGRDNSPLHF.

This clonotype turned up a few times. The chain links TRBV27 to TRBJ2-7; D is perhaps TRBD1 or TRBD2 (6 bases each). CDR3 length equals 17 residues. Per the germline V gene, CDR1 is MNHEY and CDR2 is SMNVEV (reference sequence). V lost 6 bases and J lost 4, with 25 bases in between. The CDR3 reads CASSRSLSWGARYEQYF. The CDR3 DNA reads as TGTGCCAGCAGCCGCTCCTTGTCTTGGGGGGCGAGGTACGAGCAGTACTTC.

This chain uses TRBV20-1 with TRBJ1-1; D possibly corresponds to TRBD1 (5 bases). The germline V gene has CDR1 DFQATT and CDR2 SNEGSKA (reference sequence). V dropped 2 bases and J dropped 8 bases, with 24 bases sitting between them. The CDR3 runs 16 residues. CDR3 DNA sequence: TGCAGTGCTAGATCGGCAGGGCTGGGGGGTGGCTCCGAAGCTTTCTTT. Protein: CSARSAGLGGGSEAFF.

The V call is TRBV20-1, the J call TRBJ1-6, with D unresolved. Between the trimmed V and J ends, which lost 1 base and 7 bases, there was a span of 11 bases. In germline, CDR1 is DFQATT, CDR2 SNEGSKA (reference sequence). This CDR3 spans 14 amino acids. The CDR3 sequence: CSARAELGNSPLHF. As DNA, the CDR3 is TGCAGTGCTAGAGCGGAGCTGGGGAATTCACCCCTCCACTTT.

This chain uses TRBV29-1 with TRBJ2-2; D perhaps matches TRBD1 (6 bases). Germline V gene lookup returns CDR1 SQVTM and CDR2 ANQGSEA. V shed 4 bases and J shed 6 bases, with 15 bases lying between them. The CDR3 has 14 amino acids. CDR3 nucleotides: TGCAGCGTTGTACCACAGGGATTCCCCGGGGAGCTGTTTTTT. Translating it yields CSVVPQGFPGELFF.

This clonotype was observed once. The rearrangement links TRBV15 to TRBJ2-2, with unresolved D. V shed 1 base and J shed 4 bases, with 10 bases lying between them. Per germline, CDR1 LNHNV and CDR2 YYDKDF (reference sequence). CDR3 length: 15 amino acids. The CDR3 sequence: CATSRVLWGTGELFF. Written as DNA, the CDR3 is TGTGCCACCAGCAGAGTTTTGTGGGGCACCGGGGAGCTGTTTTTT.

V and J are TRBV2 and TRBJ2-2, with TRBD2 matching 8 bases. The junction had 11 bases not matched to a gene; V was cut back by 5 bases and J by 6 bases. The germline V gene encodes CDR1 SNHLY and CDR2 FYNNEI. This CDR3 is 16 amino acids long. CDR3 sequence (DNA): TGTGCCAGCAGTAGGAAGCGGGAGAGTAGAGCCGGGGAGCTGTTTTTT. As protein: CASSRKRESRAGELFF.

The rearrangement joins TRBV14 to TRBJ1-6; no definite D call. From germline, CDR1 is SGHDN and CDR2 FVKESK. This CDR3 is 14 amino acids long. V was shortened by 3 bases and J by 10 bases, with 13 bases between the two germline ends. CDR3 amino acids: CASSQAPSESPLHF. CDR3 DNA: TGTGCCAGCAGCCAGGCTCCATCGGAGTCACCCCTCCACTTT.

In nucleotides, the CDR3 is TGTGCCAGCAGTTACAGAAGGGCCAAAAACATTCAGTACTTC. It translates to CASSYRRAKNIQYF. The J gene is TRBJ2-4, the V gene TRBV6-2 or TRBV6-3; D is uncertain. Trimming took 2 bases from V and 1 from J, leaving 6 bases between them. The CDR3 has 14 amino acids. Per germline, CDR1 MNHEY and CDR2 SVGEGT.

In this sample, this clonotype turned up a few times. The rearrangement joins TRBV6-5 to TRBJ2-2, with D unclear. Trimming stripped 8 bases from V and 1 base from J, with 2 bases between. This CDR3 region has 11 residues. CDR1 and CDR2 from the germline V gene are MNHEY and SVGAGI. CDR3 in DNA: TGTGCCAGCCAGAACACCGGGGAGCTGTTTTTT. Protein sequence: CASQNTGELFF.

This clonotype was counted a few times. V usage is TRBV10-1 and J usage is TRBJ1-2; D not certain. Germline V lookup: CDR1 WNHNN, CDR2 SYGVQD (reference sequence). V lost 6 bases and J 4 bases, leaving 18 bases between the germline ends. The CDR3 is made up of 15 amino acids. The CDR3 bases are TGCGCCAGCAGCCCAAGGCCCCGCCTTGGCTATGGCTACACCTTC. Translated, it gives CASSPRPRLGYGYTF.

The chain uses TRBV7-2 and TRBJ1-5; D unresolved. CDR3 length equals 14 residues. V shed 5 bases and J shed 4 bases, with 12 bases lying between them. Germline V CDR1 and CDR2: SGHTA, FQGNSA. CDR3 in amino acids: CASSIPGKNQPQHF. In DNA form, the CDR3 reads TGTGCCAGCAGCATACCGGGCAAGAATCAGCCCCAGCATTTT.

This clonotype was seen at least ten times. This chain links TRBV11-2 with TRBJ2-1; perhaps TRBD2 as D (5 bases). The CDR3 runs to 14 residues. The V end was cut by 3 bases, the J end by 6 bases, with 12 bases between. Per the germline V gene, CDR1 is SGHAT and CDR2 is FQNNGV. The DNA for the CDR3 is TGTGCCAGCAGCTTCGGGGAATCCCTCAATGAGCAGTTCTTC. Translation gives CASSFGESLNEQFF.

This clonotype was counted many times. The J gene is TRBJ2-5, the V gene TRBV7-8; D may be TRBD1 (5 bases). The CDR3 extends over 16 amino acids. The germline V gene has CDR1 SGHVS and CDR2 FQNEAQ. Between the trimmed V and J ends, which lost 0 bases and 1 base, there was a span of 12 bases. This CDR3 is CASSLALNRFQETQYF. The CDR3 nucleotides read TGTGCCAGCAGCTTAGCCTTGAACAGGTTCCAAGAGACCCAGTACTTC.

Only a few counts were recorded for this clonotype. The chain has TRBV20-1 and TRBJ2-1, with 15 bases fitting TRBD2. This CDR3 comprises 14 residues. The J segment lost 10 bases and the V segment lost 5 bases, leaving 6 bases of the junction unmatched. The germline V gene has CDR1 DFQATT and CDR2 SNEGSKA (reference sequence). The CDR3: CSARGTSGRREQFF. The CDR3 DNA is TGCAGTGCTCGTGGGACTAGCGGGAGGCGGGAGCAGTTCTTC.

The rearrangement links TRBV12-3 or TRBV12-4 to TRBJ1-2; D may be TRBD1 (5 bases). The CDR3 has 13 residues. Trimming removed 5 bases at V and 8 bases at J, with 15 bases between. The CDR3 region is CASSRPGAEGYTF. Here the CDR3 DNA reads TGTGCCAGCAGTCGACCCGGGGCCGAGGGCTACACCTTC.